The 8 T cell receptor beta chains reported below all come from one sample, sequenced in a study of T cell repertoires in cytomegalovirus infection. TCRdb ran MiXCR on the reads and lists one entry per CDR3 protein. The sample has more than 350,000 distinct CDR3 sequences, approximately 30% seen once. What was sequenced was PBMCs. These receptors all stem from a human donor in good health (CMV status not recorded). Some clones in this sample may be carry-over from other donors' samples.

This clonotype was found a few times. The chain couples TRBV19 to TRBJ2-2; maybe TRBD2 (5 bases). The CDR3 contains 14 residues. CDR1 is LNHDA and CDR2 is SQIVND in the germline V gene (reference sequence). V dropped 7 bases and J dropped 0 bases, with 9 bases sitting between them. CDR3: CASKAGSNTGELFF. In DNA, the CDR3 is TGTGCCAGTAAGGCGGGTTCGAACACCGGGGAGCTGTTTTTT.

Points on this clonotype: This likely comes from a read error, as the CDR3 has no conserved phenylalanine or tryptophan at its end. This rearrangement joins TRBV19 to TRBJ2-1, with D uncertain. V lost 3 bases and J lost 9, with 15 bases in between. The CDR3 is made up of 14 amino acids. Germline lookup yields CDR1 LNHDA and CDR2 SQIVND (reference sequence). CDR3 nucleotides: TGTGCCAGTAGTATGGGCTATCGGCAAAGTGAGCAGTTCATC. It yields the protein CASSMGYRQSEQFI.

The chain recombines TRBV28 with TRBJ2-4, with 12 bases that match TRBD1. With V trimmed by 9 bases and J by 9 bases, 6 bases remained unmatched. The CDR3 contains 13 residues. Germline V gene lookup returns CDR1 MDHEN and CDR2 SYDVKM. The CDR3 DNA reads TGTGCCAGTTCCGGGACAGGGGGCATCATTCAGTACTTC. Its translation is CASSGTGGIIQYF. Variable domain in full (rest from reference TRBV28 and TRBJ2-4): DVKVTQSSRYLVKRTGEKVFLECVQDMDHENMFWYRQDPGLGLRLIYFSYDVKMKEKGDIPEGYSVSREKKERFSLILESASTNQTSMYLCASSGTGGIIQYFGAGTRLSVL.

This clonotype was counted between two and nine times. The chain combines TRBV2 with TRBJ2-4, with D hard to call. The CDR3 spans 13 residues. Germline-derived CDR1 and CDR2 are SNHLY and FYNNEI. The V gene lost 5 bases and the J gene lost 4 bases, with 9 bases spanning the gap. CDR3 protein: CASSPDGKNIQYF. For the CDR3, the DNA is TGTGCCAGCAGTCCGGACGGGAAAAACATTCAGTACTTC.

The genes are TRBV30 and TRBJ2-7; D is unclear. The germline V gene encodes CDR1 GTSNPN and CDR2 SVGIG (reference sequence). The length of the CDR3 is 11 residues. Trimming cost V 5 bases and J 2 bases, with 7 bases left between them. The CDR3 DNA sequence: TGTGCCTGGTCAACCGCCTACGAGCAGTACTTC. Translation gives CAWSTAYEQYF.

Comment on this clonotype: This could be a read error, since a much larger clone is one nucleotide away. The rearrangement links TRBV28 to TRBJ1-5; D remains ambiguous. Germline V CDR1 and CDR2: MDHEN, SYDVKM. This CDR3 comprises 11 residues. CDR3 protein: CASSADHPQHF. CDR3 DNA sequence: TGTGCCAGCAGCGCCGATCATCCCCAGCATTTT.

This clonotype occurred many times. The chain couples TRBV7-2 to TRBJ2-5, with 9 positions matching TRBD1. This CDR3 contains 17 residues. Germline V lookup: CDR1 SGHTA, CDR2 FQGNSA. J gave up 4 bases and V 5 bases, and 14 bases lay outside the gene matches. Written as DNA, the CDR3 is TGTGCCAGCAGCCCGTCGGGACAGGGACGTTCGGGAGAGACCCAGTACTTC. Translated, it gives CASSPSGQGRSGETQYF.

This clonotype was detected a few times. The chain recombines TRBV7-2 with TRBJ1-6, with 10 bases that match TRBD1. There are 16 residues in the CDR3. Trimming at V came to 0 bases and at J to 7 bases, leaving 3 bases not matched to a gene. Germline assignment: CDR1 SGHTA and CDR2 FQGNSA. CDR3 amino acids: CASSLAGQGRNSPLHF. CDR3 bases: TGTGCCAGCAGCTTAGCGGGACAGGGGCGCAATTCACCCCTCCACTTT.